Below, one T cell receptor beta chain is given with its context. V was trimmed by 0 bases and J by 3 bases, leaving 9 bases between them. This CDR3 is 15 amino acids long. CDR1 is ENHRY, CDR2 SYGVKD, per germline. This specimen belongs to a study of blood T cell repertoires in COVID-19. As for the study in general: Samples of COVID-19 (acute and convalescent) were obtained from the United States, Italy and Spain. PBMCs, B-cell-depleted T cells, or T cells were the source of the cDNA or gDNA that made up the material.

Sequenced by immunoSEQ multiplex PCR; TCRdb stores in-frame clones only, minus some. The sample lists over 110,000 clones; approximately 80% were seen once. Enrollees, roughly 18 to 89 years old, lived in about two dozen US areas. Assignment of participants to cohorts was predicated upon participant-reported clinical history. Sequencing was performed on PBMCs or T cells enriched from blood (not recorded which). This receptor was identified in a man aged 45-60 years in a cohort exposed to, infected with or recovered from COVID-19 (not recorded which). The chain employs TRBV10-3 and TRBJ2-1; a weak D match, TRBD1 (6 bases). The CDR3 region is CAISESTGHYNEQFF. The CDR3 DNA reads as TGTGCCATCAGTGAGTCGACGGGACACTACAATGAGCAGTTCTTC.